The following is a T cell receptor (beta chain) sequence with its context. The data are from a study of T cells after yellow fever vaccination. TCRdb fed the 5' RACE reads into MiXCR, producing one record per CDR3 protein. The table lists 300,000 to 400,000 distinct CDR3 sequences, roughly 6.1% of them singletons. The CDR3 is 14 residues long. The ends lost 3 bases at V and 8 bases at J; junction bases unmatched: 8. Germline values: CDR1 SQVTM, CDR2 ANQGSEA. This TCR was sampled from a young man who received the YFV17D yellow fever vaccine. The chain is built from TRBV29-1 and TRBJ2-1, with TRBD2 matching 9 bases. Source: PBMCs, taken 5 days after the yellow fever booster vaccination. DNA for the CDR3: TGCAGCGTTGATAGGCGGGAGGGCCGCGATGAGCAGTTCTTC. Translating it yields CSVDRREGRDEQFF.